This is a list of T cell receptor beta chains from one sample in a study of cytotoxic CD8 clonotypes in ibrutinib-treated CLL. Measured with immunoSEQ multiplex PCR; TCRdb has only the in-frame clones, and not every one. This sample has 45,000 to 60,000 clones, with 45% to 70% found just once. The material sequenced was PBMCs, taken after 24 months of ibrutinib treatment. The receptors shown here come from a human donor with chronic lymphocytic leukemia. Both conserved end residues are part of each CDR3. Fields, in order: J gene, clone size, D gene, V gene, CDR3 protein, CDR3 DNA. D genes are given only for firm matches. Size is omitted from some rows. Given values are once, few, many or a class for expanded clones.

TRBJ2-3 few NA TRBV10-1 CASSELGVVQYF TGCGCCAGCAGTGAGTTGGGGGTAGTGCAGTATTTT
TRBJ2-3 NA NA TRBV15 CATSRISGTDTQYF TGTGCCACCAGCAGAATTAGCGGCACAGATACGCAGTATTTT
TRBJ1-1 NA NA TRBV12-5 CASAMNTEAFF TGTGCTAGTGCCATGAACACTGAAGCTTTCTTT
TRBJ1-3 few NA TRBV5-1 CASSLGSGRISGNTIYF TGCGCCAGCAGCTTGGGCAGTGGCAGGATCTCTGGAAACACCATATATTTT
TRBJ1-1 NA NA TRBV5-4 CASSSEWGRNTEAFF TGTGCCAGCAGCAGTGAATGGGGAAGGAACACTGAAGCTTTCTTT
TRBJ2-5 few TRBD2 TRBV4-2 CASSRFAGDLQETQYF TGTGCCAGCAGCCGCTTCGCGGGGGACCTCCAAGAGACCCAGTACTTC
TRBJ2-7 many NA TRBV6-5 CASSGTRVYEQYF TGTGCCAGCAGTGGTACTAGGGTCTACGAGCAGTACTTC
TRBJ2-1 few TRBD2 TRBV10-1 CASSDSGGLVNEQFF TGCGCCAGCAGTGACTCTGGGGGACTAGTGAATGAGCAGTTCTTC
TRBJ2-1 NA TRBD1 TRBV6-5 CATRDRGGNEQFF TGTGCCACCAGGGACAGGGGAGGCAATGAGCAGTTCTTC
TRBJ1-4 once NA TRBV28 CASTGGRREKLFF TGTGCCAGCACCGGGGGGCGCAGAGAAAAACTGTTTTTT
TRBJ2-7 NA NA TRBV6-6 CASSMFPSKGSYEQYF TGTGCCAGCAGTATGTTCCCTAGCAAGGGGTCCTACGAGCAGTACTTC
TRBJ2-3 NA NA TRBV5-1 CASSPDGSRPSRTDTQYF TGCGCCAGCAGCCCGGACGGGTCAAGACCCTCCCGCACAGATACGCAGTATTTT
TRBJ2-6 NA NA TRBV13 CASSLTRTTGANVLTF TGTGCCAGCAGCCTAACCAGGACTACCGGGGCCAACGTCCTGACTTTC
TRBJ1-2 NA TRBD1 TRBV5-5 CASSLWDRAVYGYTF TGTGCCAGCAGCTTGTGGGACAGGGCCGTCTATGGCTACACCTTC
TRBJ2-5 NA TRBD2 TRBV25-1 CASSELGGGPGETQYF TGTGCCAGCAGTGAATTGGGGGGAGGGCCGGGGGAGACCCAGTACTTC
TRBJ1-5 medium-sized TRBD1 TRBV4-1 CASSQGGQGGQPQHF TGCGCCAGCAGCCAGGGGGGACAGGGAGGACAGCCCCAGCATTTT
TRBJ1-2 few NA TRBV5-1 CASGEGLIANYGYTF TGCGCCAGCGGAGAAGGCCTGATAGCTAACTATGGCTACACCTTC
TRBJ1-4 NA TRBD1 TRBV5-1 CASTVLGTGGEKLFF TGCGCCAGCACAGTCCTGGGGACAGGGGGGGAAAAACTGTTTTTT
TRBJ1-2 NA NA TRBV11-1 CASSLVGSYGYTF TGTGCCAGCAGCTTAGTCGGGAGCTATGGCTACACCTTC
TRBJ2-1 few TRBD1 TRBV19 CATGQLPMRNEQFF TGTGCCACGGGACAGCTCCCAATGAGGAATGAGCAGTTCTTC
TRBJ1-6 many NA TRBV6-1 CASSEVAVNSPLHF TGTGCCAGCAGTGAGGTGGCAGTGAATTCACCCCTCCACTTT
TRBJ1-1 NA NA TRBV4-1 CASSRIMASGLEAFF TGCGCCAGCAGCCGGATCATGGCGTCGGGTCTTGAAGCTTTCTTT
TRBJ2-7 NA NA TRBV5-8 CASSFYPYGGTYEQYF TGTGCCAGCAGCTTCTACCCTTATGGGGGGACCTACGAGCAGTACTTC
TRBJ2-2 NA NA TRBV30 CAWSGDLSGTGELFF TGTGCCTGGAGTGGGGACCTAAGCGGGACCGGGGAGCTGTTTTTT
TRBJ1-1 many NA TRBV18 CASSHGAGEEAFF TGTGCCAGCTCACACGGCGCAGGAGAAGAAGCTTTCTTT
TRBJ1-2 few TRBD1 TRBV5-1 CASKAGTDNYGYTF TGCGCCAGCAAGGCAGGGACAGACAACTATGGCTACACCTTC
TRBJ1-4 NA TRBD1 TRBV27 CASGGQGAANEKLFF TGTGCCAGCGGAGGACAGGGGGCCGCTAATGAAAAACTGTTTTTT
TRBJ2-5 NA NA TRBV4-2 CASSQEGRGWGSQETQYF TGTGCCAGCAGCCAAGAAGGCCGGGGGTGGGGGTCCCAAGAGACCCAGTACTTC
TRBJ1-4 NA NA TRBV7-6 CASSPRASNEKLFF TGTGCCAGCAGCCCCAGGGCTTCTAATGAAAAACTGTTTTTT
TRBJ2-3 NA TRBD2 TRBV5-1 CASSFRLAGESSTDTQYF TGCGCCAGCAGCTTCAGACTAGCGGGAGAGTCTAGCACAGATACGCAGTATTTT
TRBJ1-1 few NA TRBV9 CASSVEGPPAMNTEAFF TGTGCCAGCAGCGTAGAAGGCCCGCCAGCTATGAACACTGAAGCTTTCTTT
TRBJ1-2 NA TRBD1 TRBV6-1 CASSVLRTGASYGYTF TGTGCCAGCAGTGTTTTACGGACAGGGGCAAGCTATGGCTACACCTTC
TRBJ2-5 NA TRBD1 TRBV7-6 CASSLRRGTGIGETQYF TGTGCCAGCAGCTTACGACGAGGGACAGGGATCGGGGAGACCCAGTACTTC
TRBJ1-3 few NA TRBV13 CASSLDTLGGDTIYF TGTGCCAGCAGCTTAGACACCCTAGGCGGTGACACCATATATTTT
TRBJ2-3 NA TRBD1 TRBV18 CASSPKLGQAQGDTQYF TGTGCCAGCTCACCTAAGTTAGGACAGGCACAGGGAGATACGCAGTATTTT
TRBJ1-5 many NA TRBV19 CASSIVTTYSNQPQHF TGTGCCAGTAGTATAGTTACAACCTATAGCAATCAGCCCCAGCATTTT
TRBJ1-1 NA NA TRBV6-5 CASSPRATGNTEAFF TGTGCCAGCAGTCCCCGCGCGACAGGTAACACTGAAGCTTTCTTT
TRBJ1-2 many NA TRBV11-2 CASSRENYGYTF TGTGCCAGCAGTAGGGAGAACTATGGCTACACCTTC
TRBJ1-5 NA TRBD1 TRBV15 CATSRPGTGNQPQHF TGTGCCACCAGCAGACCCGGGACAGGGAATCAGCCCCAGCATTTT
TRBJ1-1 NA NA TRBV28 CASSLRPHAGTEAFF TGTGCCAGCAGTCTCCGACCTCACGCCGGCACTGAAGCTTTCTTT
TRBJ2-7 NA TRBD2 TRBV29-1 CSVEGGLAGGAYEQYF TGCAGCGTTGAAGGGGGACTAGCGGGAGGTGCCTACGAGCAGTACTTC
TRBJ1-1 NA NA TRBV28 CASSLLGNTEAFF TGTGCCAGCAGTTTATTGGGGAACACTGAAGCTTTCTTT
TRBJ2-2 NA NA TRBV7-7 CASRGWSGELFF TGTGCCAGCAGGGGTTGGTCCGGGGAGCTGTTTTTT
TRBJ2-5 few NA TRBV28 CASSLARDYQETQYF TGTGCCAGCAGTCTAGCCCGGGATTATCAAGAGACCCAGTACTTC
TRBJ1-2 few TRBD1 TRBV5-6 CASRPNRGIGNGYTF TGTGCCAGCAGACCTAACAGGGGAATTGGGAATGGCTACACCTTC
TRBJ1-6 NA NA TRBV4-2 CASSQDDSPLHF TGTGCCAGCAGCCAAGATGATTCACCCCTCCACTTT
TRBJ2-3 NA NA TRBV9 CASSVVSGKTDTQYF TGTGCCAGCAGCGTAGTAAGCGGAAAAACAGATACGCAGTATTTT
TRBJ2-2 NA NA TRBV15 CATSPTYTTGELFF TGTGCCACCAGCCCTACTTATACGACCGGGGAGCTGTTTTTT
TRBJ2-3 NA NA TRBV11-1 CASRRTASTDTQYF TGTGCCAGCAGACGCACCGCGAGCACAGATACGCAGTATTTT
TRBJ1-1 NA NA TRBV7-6 CASSLDLNTEAFF TGTGCCAGCAGCTTAGATTTGAACACTGAAGCTTTCTTT
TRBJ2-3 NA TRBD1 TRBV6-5 CASSREQGARDTQYF TGTGCCAGCAGCCGAGAACAGGGGGCGCGGGATACGCAGTATTTT
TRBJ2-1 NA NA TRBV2 CASRVQGSTTEQFF TGTGCCAGCAGAGTACAGGGTAGCACGACTGAGCAGTTCTTC
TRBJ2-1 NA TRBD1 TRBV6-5 CASSQIQGNEQFF TGTGCCAGCAGCCAAATACAGGGGAATGAGCAGTTCTTC
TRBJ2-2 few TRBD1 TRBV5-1 CASSSGQGLGELFF TGCGCCAGCAGCTCGGGACAGGGGCTCGGGGAGCTGTTTTTT
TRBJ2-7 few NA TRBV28 CASSLGGRLYEQYF TGTGCCAGCAGTTTAGGGGGACGCCTCTACGAGCAGTACTTC